The entry below describes one TCR beta chain. What it binds is unknown. A read error is possible here, since a much larger clone lies one base away. The data originate from a study of tumor-infiltrating lymphocytes in primary liver carcinoma. Broader study findings: Whereas tumor region pairs overlapped more, tumor-adjacent and tumor-blood pairs overlapped less.

Germline V gene data show CDR1 as SGHRS and CDR2 as YFSETQ. The CDR3 length is 12 residues. Researchers generated TCR beta cDNA from approximately 0.55 ug of total RNA, relying on a constant-region primer. Library construction for TCR beta comprised three nested multiplex PCR rounds performed with slightly modified ARM-PCR. TRBV1-TRBV30 forward primers and a C-beta reverse primer were used in the first two PCR rounds, which each ran for about 11 cycles. TCRdb re-analysed the multiplex PCR reads in MiXCR, keeping a single row per CDR3 protein. The table lists 60,000 or so distinct CDR3 sequences, approximately 70% of them singletons. Between roughly 17 and 31 mg of unsorted bulk tissue served as the source from which RNA and DNA were co-extracted. By surgical resection, the patients were treated for their primary liver carcinoma. Donors were untreated and chronically infected with HBV. Whichever tumor sample was examined, it had over 75% viable tumor cells.

This receptor was taken from a man in his forties with primary liver carcinoma and hepatitis B virus infection. Sequenced: liver tumor tissue from sampling region 2. The sample's subset: tumor region T2, inferior pole. The chain recombines TRBV5-1 with TRBJ2-7; D is uncertain. In nucleotides, the CDR3 is TGCGCCATCAGCTTTTGGGGTTACGAGCAGTACTTC. Translation gives CAISFWGYEQYF.